This T cell receptor beta chain was observed in a study of regulatory T cells in long-lasting Graves disease. This clonotype was seen many times. Its antigen is unknown. The CDR3 has 14 residues. V lost 3 bases and J 7 bases, leaving 15 bases between the germline ends. Germline CDR1 reads MNHNS; CDR2 reads SASEGT. Points from the study as a whole: Among persistent patients, a larger number of public clonotypes were shared (approximately 3,000) than among newly diagnosed patients (around 980).

Arm-PCR with iRepertoire HTBI primers amplified the CDR3 regions for these TCR beta libraries. TCRdb itself ran the multiplex PCR reads through MiXCR, one entry per CDR3 protein. The sample lists fewer than 650,000 distinct CDR3 sequences; about 16% were seen once. Time point defined: newly diagnosed GD, antithyroid drugs for less than 3 months. PBMC-derived RNA was used for the TCR library. This same sample was also part of a study on T cells in Graves' hyperthyroidism and ophthalmopathy. That paper states: The primer set for the first-round RT-PCR of the TCR CDR3 was HTBI. A median 6.5 months before onset, the model predicted ophthalmopathy.

This sample comprised peripheral blood mononuclear cells (PBMCs), obtained at new diagnosis, from a patient treated with antithyroid drugs. The chain uses TRBV6-1 and TRBJ2-5; possibly TRBD1 for D (6 bases). The sequence was collected from a young man with Graves disease. The CDR3 spells CASSEGAPRGTQYF. The CDR3 nucleotides read TGTGCCAGCAGTGAGGGGGCCCCCCGGGGGACCCAGTACTTC.